The 25 T cell receptor beta chains presented below share a single source sample, sequenced in a study of technical replicates of blood from several donors. Only in-frame clones appear in the TCRdb table, and some are missing; sequencing was by immunoSEQ multiplex PCR. The top ten clones hold less than 0.3% of a sample with approximately 70,000 clones, about 95% of them seen once. Sequenced: T cells isolated from PBMCs. All receptors derive from a human donor in good health.

This chain uses TRBV19 with TRBJ1-2; D is possibly TRBD1 (5 bases). Trimming took 5 bases from V and 4 from J, leaving 14 bases between them. CDR3 length: 14 amino acids. The germline CDR1 and CDR2 sequences are LNHDA and SQIVND (reference sequence). The DNA for the CDR3 is TGTGCCAGTAGTTCCGGGAGCAGGGCCTATGGCTACACCTTC. It codes for CASSSGSRAYGYTF.

The rearrangement uses TRBV6-5 and TRBJ2-4; 7 bases fit TRBD1. The CDR3 extends over 14 amino acids. Germline CDR1 is MNHEY and CDR2 is SVGAGI. The V and J ends lost 5 bases and 8 bases, in that order; junction bases with no gene match: 9. Here the CDR3 DNA reads TGTGCCAGCAGTCTCAGGGGGAGAGTTGACATTCAGTACTTC. Translated, it gives CASSLRGRVDIQYF.

The V call is TRBV6-5, the J call TRBJ2-1, with a possible D match to TRBD2 (5 bases). V dropped 8 bases and J dropped 3 bases, with 11 bases sitting between them. The CDR3 is made up of 13 amino acids. The V gene's germline CDR1 is MNHEY and CDR2 SVGAGI. CDR3 sequence: CASRTSIYNEQFF. The CDR3 DNA follows: TGTGCCAGCCGCACTAGTATCTACAATGAGCAGTTCTTC.

The chain joins TRBV5-6 to TRBJ2-7; the D is unclear. V dropped 4 bases and J dropped 0 bases, with 2 bases sitting between them. The CDR3 consists of 11 residues. CDR1 and CDR2 from the germline V gene are SGHDT and YYEEEE. CDR3 protein: CASSHSYEQYF. CDR3 in DNA: TGTGCCAGCAGCCACTCCTACGAGCAGTACTTC.

This chain uses TRBV6-5 with TRBJ2-1; TRBD2 is a possible D gene (5 bases). The V end was cut by 3 bases, the J end by 2 bases, with 14 bases between. The CDR3 totals 16 residues. Germline CDR1 is MNHEY and CDR2 is SVGAGI. The CDR3 is CASSYGTRSPYNEQFF. The CDR3 nucleotides are TGTGCCAGCAGTTATGGAACTAGGAGCCCCTACAATGAGCAGTTCTTC.

The chain joins TRBV7-9 to TRBJ2-7; perhaps TRBD1 as D (5 bases). The CDR3 runs 15 residues. Germline V gene data show CDR1 as SEHNR and CDR2 as FQNEAQ (reference sequence). Trimming cost V 5 bases and J 0 bases, with 14 bases left between them. DNA of the CDR3: TGTGCCAGCAGCAGCTACAGGTTTAGCTCCTACGAGCAGTACTTC. Protein product: CASSSYRFSSYEQYF. The full variable domain, completed using reference TRBV7-9 and TRBJ2-7, is DTGVSQNPRHKITKRGQNVTFRCDPISEHNRLYWYRQTLGQGPEFLTYFQNEAQLEKSRLLSDRFSAERPKGSFSTLEIQRTEQGDSAMYLCASSSYRFSSYEQYFGPGTRLTVT.

J is TRBJ1-1 and V is TRBV4-2; 9 nucleotides line up with TRBD1. CDR1 is LGHNA and CDR2 is YNFKEQ in the germline V gene. J lost 5 bases, V lost 6 bases, and 7 bases had no gene match. This CDR3 is built from 14 residues. The CDR3 DNA sequence: TGTGCCAGCAGGCAACAGGGGGCTTTAACTGAAGCTTTCTTT. Protein sequence: CASRQQGALTEAFF.

This clone was detected a few times. The chain couples TRBV5-1 to TRBJ1-1; TRBD1 matches at 9 bases. V lost 3 bases, J lost 1 base, and 25 bases stayed unmatched. Looked up from germline, CDR1 is SGHRS and CDR2 is YFSETQ. The length of the CDR3 is 22 residues. CDR3 DNA sequence: TGCGCCAGCAGCTCAATAAACAACGGGACAGGGTGGCCCCTTAAGGGGAACACTGAAGCTTTCTTT. This gives the protein CASSSINNGTGWPLKGNTEAFF.

The chain joins TRBV6-6 to TRBJ2-7, with 9 bases lining up with TRBD1. The ends lost 7 bases at V and 1 base at J; junction bases unmatched: 11. Germline V CDR1 and CDR2: MNHNY, SVGAGI (reference sequence). The CDR3 covers 16 residues. The DNA for the CDR3 is TGTGCCAGCACCGGGACAGGGACCCGGACATCCTACGAGCAGTACTTC. It is translated as CASTGTGTRTSYEQYF.

This chain connects TRBV6-1 to TRBJ2-7, with D perhaps matching TRBD1 (6 bases). CDR1 and CDR2 (germline): MNHNS, SASEGT. Trimming pared 2 bases from V and 5 bases from J, leaving 10 bases between. CDR3 size: 13 residues. The CDR3 region is CASSESKGDEQYF. CDR3 coding DNA: TGTGCCAGCAGTGAATCAAAGGGGGACGAGCAGTACTTC.

The V call is TRBV7-9, the J call TRBJ2-1; D is possibly TRBD2 (5 bases). V was trimmed by 5 bases and J by 4 bases, leaving 6 bases between them. Germline assignment: CDR1 SEHNR and CDR2 FQNEAQ (reference sequence). This CDR3 comprises 12 residues. CDR3 protein: CASSRGYNEQFF. The DNA of the CDR3 is TGTGCCAGCAGCCGGGGTTACAATGAGCAGTTCTTC.

The chain links TRBV9 to TRBJ2-3, with D maybe TRBD1 (6 bases). Trimming removed 0 bases from V and 0 bases from J, with 8 bases in between. Germline values: CDR1 SGDLS, CDR2 YYNGEE. There are 15 residues in the CDR3. The CDR3 region is CASSVGQGSTDTQYF. The CDR3 bases are TGTGCCAGCAGCGTAGGGCAGGGGAGCACAGATACGCAGTATTTT. Filled out from reference TRBV9 and TRBJ2-3, the complete variable domain reads DSGVTQTPKHLITATGQRVTLRCSPRSGDLSVYWYQQSLDQGLQFLIQYYNGEERAKGNILERFSAQQFPDLHSELNLSSLELGDSALYFCASSVGQGSTDTQYFGPGTRLTVL.

This chain connects TRBV7-9 to TRBJ2-1; a possible D gene is TRBD2 (7 bases). V shed 5 bases and J shed 1 base, with 21 bases lying between them. CDR3 length: 18 residues. Germline V gene sequence: CDR1 SEHNR, CDR2 FQNEAQ (reference sequence). The chain's CDR3 is CASSPRGGGPRSYNEQFF. The CDR3 coding sequence is TGTGCCAGCAGCCCTAGGGGAGGGGGTCCCCGATCCTACAATGAGCAGTTCTTC.

Only one count was recorded for this clone. This rearrangement joins TRBV4-1 to TRBJ1-2; 8 bases line up with TRBD1. With V trimmed by 1 base and J by 4 bases, 11 bases remained unmatched. This CDR3 comprises 17 residues. The V gene's germline CDR1 is MGHRA and CDR2 YSYEKL. The CDR3 spells CASSQGASGQVTYGYTF. The CDR3 bases are TGCGCCAGCAGCCAAGGTGCTTCGGGACAGGTCACCTATGGCTACACCTTC.

The chain couples TRBV27 to TRBJ1-6; no clear D. The CDR3 runs 14 residues. Germline V lookup: CDR1 MNHEY, CDR2 SMNVEV (reference sequence). V lost 3 bases and J lost 7, with 10 bases in between. The CDR3 region has the DNA TGTGCCAGCAGTTTCCGGGATCCCAATTCACCCCTCCACTTT. Its protein is CASSFRDPNSPLHF.

The genes are TRBV30 and TRBJ1-2; TRBD1 might be the D (5 bases). The ends were cut back, 4 bases at V and 7 bases at J, with 19 bases in the middle. Germline CDR1 and CDR2: GTSNPN and SVGIG (reference sequence). The CDR3 spans 14 residues. CDR3 nucleotide sequence: TGTGCCTGGAACGTGGGGGGAGTGGTAGGTGGCTACACCTTC. Translated, it gives CAWNVGGVVGGYTF. The whole variable domain, filled in from reference TRBV30 and TRBJ1-2, reads SQTIHQWPATLVQPVGSPLSLECTVEGTSNPNLYWYRQAAGRGLQLLFYSVGIGQISSEVPQNLSASRPQDRQFILSSKKLLLSDSGFYLCAWNVGGVVGGYTFGSGTRLTVV.

CDR3 nucleotides: TGTGCCCACCCCAAACGCCAGGGGAATCAACTGTTTTTT. It codes for CAHPKRQGNQLFF. The chain employs TRBV30 and TRBJ1-4; TRBD1 is a possible D gene (6 bases). This CDR3 comprises 13 residues. V shed 8 bases and J shed 12 bases, with 22 bases lying between them. Germline V lookup: CDR1 GTSNPN, CDR2 SVGIG (reference sequence).

The chain combines TRBV5-1 with TRBJ2-7; D is unclear. The CDR3 contains 17 residues. Germline V gene sequence: CDR1 SGHRS, CDR2 YFSETQ. Trimming shortened V by 0 bases and J by 4 bases, and 20 bases separated the two germline ends. The chain's CDR3 is CASSLGMGSQSQYEQYF. The CDR3 DNA reads as TGCGCCAGCAGCTTGGGAATGGGCTCCCAATCCCAATACGAGCAGTACTTC.

The chain has TRBV19 and TRBJ1-2, with D tentatively TRBD1 (6 bases). Between the trimmed V and J ends, which lost 5 bases and 4 bases, there was a span of 14 bases. The CDR3 has 14 amino acids. From germline, CDR1 is LNHDA and CDR2 SQIVND (reference sequence). The CDR3 loop reads CASSPQDRFYGYTF. As DNA, the CDR3 is TGTGCCAGTAGTCCCCAGGACAGATTCTATGGCTACACCTTC.

This rearrangement joins TRBV28 to TRBJ2-1; 8 bases align to TRBD2. The CDR3 spans 14 residues. The V segment lost 7 bases and the J segment 8 bases; nucleotides outside the gene matches: 10. In germline, CDR1 is MDHEN, CDR2 SYDVKM. CDR3 bases: TGTGCCAGCAAACCTGGGGGACTAGTCGATGAGCAGTTCTTC. Protein sequence: CASKPGGLVDEQFF.

The chain employs TRBV19 and TRBJ2-5, with D maybe TRBD2 (6 bases). CDR3 length equals 15 residues. Germline CDR1 reads LNHDA; CDR2 reads SQIVND (reference sequence). V lost 0 bases to trimming and J lost 5 bases, with 13 bases between them. CDR3 loop: CASSIELARSETQYF. CDR3 sequence (DNA): TGTGCCAGTAGTATAGAGCTAGCGCGGTCTGAGACCCAGTACTTC.

V and J are TRBV14 and TRBJ2-5; the D gene is possibly TRBD1 (6 bases). The V end was cut by 1 base, the J end by 5 bases, with 17 bases between. Germline V CDR1 and CDR2: SGHDN, FVKESK. The CDR3 extends over 16 amino acids. CDR3: CASSQVTYRESETQYF. Written as DNA, the CDR3 is TGTGCCAGCAGCCAAGTTACCTACAGGGAGTCGGAGACCCAGTACTTC.

The chain combines TRBV28 with TRBJ2-7, with 11 bases that match TRBD1. Losses at the gene ends were 10 bases for V and 5 bases for J; bases not matched to a gene: 7. The germline CDR1 and CDR2 sequences are MDHEN and SYDVKM. CDR3 length: 13 residues. CDR3: CATIPGQGDEQYF. Written as DNA, the CDR3 is TGTGCCACCATTCCGGGACAGGGGGACGAGCAGTACTTC.

The chain links TRBV27 to TRBJ1-2; TRBD1 might be the D (5 bases). CDR3 length: 15 amino acids. V was cut by 0 bases and J by 2 bases, with 10 bases left in between. In germline, CDR1 is MNHEY, CDR2 SMNVEV (reference sequence). This CDR3 is CASSLSLPGNYGYTF. The CDR3 DNA is TGTGCCAGCAGTTTATCGCTTCCAGGGAACTATGGCTACACCTTC.

This clone was seen only once. The V and J genes are TRBV28 and TRBJ2-1, with 7 positions matching TRBD2. CDR1 and CDR2 from the germline V gene are MDHEN and SYDVKM. The CDR3 is 14 amino acids. V shed 6 bases and J 3 bases; nucleotides not matched to a gene: 5. DNA of the CDR3: TGTGCCAGCAGGGTAGCTAGCGGCTACAATGAGCAGTTCTTC. It translates to CASRVASGYNEQFF.